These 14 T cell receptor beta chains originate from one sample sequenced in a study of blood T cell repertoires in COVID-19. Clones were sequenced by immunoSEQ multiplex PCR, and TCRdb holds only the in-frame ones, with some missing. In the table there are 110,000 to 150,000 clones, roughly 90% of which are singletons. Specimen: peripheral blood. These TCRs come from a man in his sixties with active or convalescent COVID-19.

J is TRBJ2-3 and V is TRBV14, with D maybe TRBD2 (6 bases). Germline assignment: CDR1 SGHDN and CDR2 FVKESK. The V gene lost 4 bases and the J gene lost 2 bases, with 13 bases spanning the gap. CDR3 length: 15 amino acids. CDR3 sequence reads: CASSLQGLHTDTQYF. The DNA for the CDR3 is TGTGCCAGCAGCCTCCAGGGACTGCACACAGATACGCAGTATTTT.

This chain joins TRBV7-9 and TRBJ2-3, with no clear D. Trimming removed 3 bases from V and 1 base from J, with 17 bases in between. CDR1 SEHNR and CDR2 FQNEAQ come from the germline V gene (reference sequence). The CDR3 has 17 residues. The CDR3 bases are TGTGCCAGCAGCTTTCTCACCGCAGGTTTAGGCACAGATACGCAGTATTTT. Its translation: CASSFLTAGLGTDTQYF.

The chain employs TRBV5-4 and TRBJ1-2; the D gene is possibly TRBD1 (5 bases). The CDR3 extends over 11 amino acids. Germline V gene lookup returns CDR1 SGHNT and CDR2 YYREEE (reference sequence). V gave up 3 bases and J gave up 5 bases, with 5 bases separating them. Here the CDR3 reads CASSSGYGYTF. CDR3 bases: TGTGCCAGCAGCTCAGGGTATGGCTACACCTTC.

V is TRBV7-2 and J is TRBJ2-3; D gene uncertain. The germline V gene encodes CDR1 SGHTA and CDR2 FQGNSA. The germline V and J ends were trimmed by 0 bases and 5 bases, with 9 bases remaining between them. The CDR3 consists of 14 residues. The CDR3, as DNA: TGTGCCAGCAGCTTAGCGGTGGTACAAGATACGCAGTATTTT. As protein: CASSLAVVQDTQYF.

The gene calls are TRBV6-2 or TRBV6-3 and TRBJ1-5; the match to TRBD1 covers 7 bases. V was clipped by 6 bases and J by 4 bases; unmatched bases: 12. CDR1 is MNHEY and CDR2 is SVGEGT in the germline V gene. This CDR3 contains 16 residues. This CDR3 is CASSRDSTLGNQPQHF. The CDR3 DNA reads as TGTGCCAGCAGCCGGGACAGCACGTTGGGGAATCAGCCCCAGCATTTT.

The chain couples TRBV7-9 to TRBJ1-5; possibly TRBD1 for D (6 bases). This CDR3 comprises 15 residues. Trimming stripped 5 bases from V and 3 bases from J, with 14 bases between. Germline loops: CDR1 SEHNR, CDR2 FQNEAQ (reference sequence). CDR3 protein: CASSAQGLSNQPQHF. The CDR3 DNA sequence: TGTGCCAGCAGCGCACAGGGTCTTTCCAATCAGCCCCAGCATTTT.

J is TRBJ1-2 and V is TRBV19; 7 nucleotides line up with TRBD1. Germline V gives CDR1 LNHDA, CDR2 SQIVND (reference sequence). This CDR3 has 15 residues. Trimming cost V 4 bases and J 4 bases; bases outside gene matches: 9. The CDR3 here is CASSKGPTGTYGYTF. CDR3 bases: TGTGCCAGTAGTAAGGGCCCGACAGGGACCTATGGCTACACCTTC.

The CDR3 loop is CASSEQGQSYEQYF. For the CDR3, the DNA is TGTGCCAGCAGTGAACAGGGACAGTCCTACGAGCAGTACTTC. This sequence joins TRBV6-1 and TRBJ2-7; TRBD1 agrees at 7 bases. V lost 2 bases, J lost 1 base, and 2 bases stayed unmatched. This CDR3 comprises 14 residues. Germline V lookup: CDR1 MNHNS, CDR2 SASEGT.

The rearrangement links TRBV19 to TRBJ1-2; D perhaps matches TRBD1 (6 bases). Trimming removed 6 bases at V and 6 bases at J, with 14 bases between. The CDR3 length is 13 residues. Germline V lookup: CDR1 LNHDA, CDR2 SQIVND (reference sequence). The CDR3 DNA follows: TGTGCCAGTAGGTCGTACAGGGTCGATGGCTACACCTTC. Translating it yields CASRSYRVDGYTF.

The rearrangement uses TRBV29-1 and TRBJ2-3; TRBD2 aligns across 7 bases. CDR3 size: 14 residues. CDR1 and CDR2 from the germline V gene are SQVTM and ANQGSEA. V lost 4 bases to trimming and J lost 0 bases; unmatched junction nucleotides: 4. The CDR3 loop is CSVGTGGSTDTQYF. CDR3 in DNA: TGCAGCGTTGGCACGGGGGGTAGCACAGATACGCAGTATTTT.

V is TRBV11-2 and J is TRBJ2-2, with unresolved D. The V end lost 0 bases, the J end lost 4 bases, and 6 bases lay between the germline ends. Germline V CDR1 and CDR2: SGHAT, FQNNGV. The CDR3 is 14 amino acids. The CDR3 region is CASSLDRATGELFF. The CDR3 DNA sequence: TGTGCCAGCAGCTTAGATCGAGCCACCGGGGAGCTGTTTTTT.

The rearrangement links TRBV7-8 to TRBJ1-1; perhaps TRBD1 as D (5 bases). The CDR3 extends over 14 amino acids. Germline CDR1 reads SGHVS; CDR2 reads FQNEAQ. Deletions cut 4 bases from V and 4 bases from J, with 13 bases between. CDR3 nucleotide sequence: TGTGCCAGCAGCTCAATGGGGCAGGGCACTGAAGCTTTCTTT. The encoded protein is CASSSMGQGTEAFF.

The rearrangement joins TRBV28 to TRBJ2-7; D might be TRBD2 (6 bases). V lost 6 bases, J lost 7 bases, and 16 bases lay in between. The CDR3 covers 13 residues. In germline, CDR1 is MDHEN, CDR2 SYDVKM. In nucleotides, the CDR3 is TGTGCCAGCAGAGACCGCGGGACGGATGAGCAGTACTTC. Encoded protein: CASRDRGTDEQYF.

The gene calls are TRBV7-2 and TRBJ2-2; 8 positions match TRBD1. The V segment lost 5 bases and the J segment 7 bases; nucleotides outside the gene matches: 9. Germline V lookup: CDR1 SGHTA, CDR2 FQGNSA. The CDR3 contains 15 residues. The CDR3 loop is CASSQETGVGGELFF. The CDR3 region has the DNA TGTGCCAGCAGCCAAGAGACAGGGGTCGGCGGGGAGCTGTTTTTT.